The T cell receptor beta chain described here comes from a study of cytotoxic CD8 clonotypes in ibrutinib-treated CLL. The study, taken as a whole, reports: In comparison with age-matched healthy donors, baseline clonality was higher and tracked circulating CD8+ T-cell counts.

A remark on this clone: As yet, its antigen is unknown.

The assay was immunoSEQ multiplex PCR, and TCRdb's table has in-frame clones only and misses some. The data hold 300,000 or so clones, with 67% observed a single time. The CDR3 extends over 15 amino acids. The junction had 9 bases not matched to a gene; V was cut back by 2 bases and J by 8 bases. Per germline, CDR1 MDHEN and CDR2 SYDVKM. The source of this sequence is a human donor with chronic lymphocytic leukemia. The chain has TRBV28 and TRBJ2-1, with 7 nucleotides matching TRBD2. Source: PBMCs, taken after 36 months of ibrutinib treatment. DNA of the CDR3: TGTGCCAGCAGTTTAGGCGGGAGTGTCATCCATGAGCAGTTCTTC. It yields the protein CASSLGGSVIHEQFF.